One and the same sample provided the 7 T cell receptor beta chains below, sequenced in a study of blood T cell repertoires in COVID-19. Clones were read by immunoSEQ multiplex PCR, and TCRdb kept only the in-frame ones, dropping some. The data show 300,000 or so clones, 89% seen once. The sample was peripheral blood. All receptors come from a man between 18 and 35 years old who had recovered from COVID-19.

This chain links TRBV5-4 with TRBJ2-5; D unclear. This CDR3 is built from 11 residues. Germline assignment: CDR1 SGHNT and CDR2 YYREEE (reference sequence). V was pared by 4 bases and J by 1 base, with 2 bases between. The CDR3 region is CASSLQETQYF. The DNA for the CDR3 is TGTGCCAGCAGCCTCCAAGAGACCCAGTACTTC.

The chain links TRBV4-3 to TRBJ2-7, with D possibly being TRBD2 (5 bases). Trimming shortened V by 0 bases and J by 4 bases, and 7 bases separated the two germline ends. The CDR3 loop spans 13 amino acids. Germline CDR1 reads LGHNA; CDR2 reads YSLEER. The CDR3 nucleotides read TGCGCCAGCAGCCAAGAACCGGGGTACGAGCAGTACTTC. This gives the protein CASSQEPGYEQYF.

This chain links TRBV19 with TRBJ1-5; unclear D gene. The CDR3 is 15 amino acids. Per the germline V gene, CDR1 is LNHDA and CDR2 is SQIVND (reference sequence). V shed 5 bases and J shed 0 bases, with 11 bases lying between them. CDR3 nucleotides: TGTGCCAGTAGTCTACAGAGCCCTAGCAATCAGCCCCAGCATTTT. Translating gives CASSLQSPSNQPQHF.

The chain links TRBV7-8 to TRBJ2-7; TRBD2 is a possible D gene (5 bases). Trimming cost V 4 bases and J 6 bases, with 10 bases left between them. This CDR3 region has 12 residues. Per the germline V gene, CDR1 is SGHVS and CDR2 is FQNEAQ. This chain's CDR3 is CASSSGLAEQYF. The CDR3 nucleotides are TGTGCCAGCAGCTCCGGACTTGCCGAGCAGTACTTC.

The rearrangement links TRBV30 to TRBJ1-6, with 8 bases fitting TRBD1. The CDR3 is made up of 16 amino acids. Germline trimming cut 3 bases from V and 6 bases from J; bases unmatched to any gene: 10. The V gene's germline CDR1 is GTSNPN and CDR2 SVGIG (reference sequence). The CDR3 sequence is CAWRPAQGASNSPLHF. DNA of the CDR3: TGTGCCTGGAGGCCTGCTCAGGGGGCTTCTAATTCACCCCTCCACTTT. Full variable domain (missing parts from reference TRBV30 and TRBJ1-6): SQTIHQWPATLVQPVGSPLSLECTVEGTSNPNLYWYRQAAGRGLQLLFYSVGIGQISSEVPQNLSASRPQDRQFILSSKKLLLSDSGFYLCAWRPAQGASNSPLHFGNGTRLTVT.

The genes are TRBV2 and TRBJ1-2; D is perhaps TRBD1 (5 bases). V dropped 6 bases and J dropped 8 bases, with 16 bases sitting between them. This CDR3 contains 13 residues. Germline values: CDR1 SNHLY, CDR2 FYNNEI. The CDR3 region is CASSEQGLGGYTF. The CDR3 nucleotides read TGTGCCAGCAGCGAGCAGGGTTTGGGCGGCTACACCTTC.

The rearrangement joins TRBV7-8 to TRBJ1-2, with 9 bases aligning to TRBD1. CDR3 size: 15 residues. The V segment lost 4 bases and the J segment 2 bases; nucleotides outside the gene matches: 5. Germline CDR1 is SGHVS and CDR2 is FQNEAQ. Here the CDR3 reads CASSSGQGGNYGYTF. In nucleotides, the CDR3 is TGTGCCAGCAGCTCGGGACAGGGAGGAAACTATGGCTACACCTTC.